These 29 T cell receptor beta chains share one sample of origin, sequenced in a study of human T cells and chemical hapten exposure. Time point reported: patch test 2, 6 weeks after DPC sensitization. Treatment meaning: therapeutic diphenylcyclopropenone sensitization with weekly scalp DPC. One entry per CDR3 protein results from TCRdb running MiXCR on the RACE reads. The sample includes 330,000 or so distinct CDR3 sequences, around 6% seen only once; the top ten take around 5.8%. The sample in question was whole blood, obtained in connection with sensitization to the hapten diphenylcyclopropenone (DPC). The receptors stem from a woman under 30 with alopecia areata. Some clones in this sample may be carry-over from other donors' samples.

The CDR3 sequence is CSADEASAVDEQYF. The CDR3 nucleotides read TGCAGTGCCGACGAGGCTAGTGCGGTCGACGAGCAGTACTTC. The chain carries TRBV20-1 and TRBJ2-7; D remains ambiguous. The CDR3 contains 14 residues. Germline-derived CDR1 and CDR2 are DFQATT and SNEGSKA (reference sequence). Trimming left V 6 bases short and J 5 bases short, with 20 bases between.

This clonotype was counted a few times. The chain uses TRBV29-1 and TRBJ2-7, with D possibly being TRBD1 (5 bases). V lost 4 bases and J lost 4, with 14 bases in between. Germline CDR1 and CDR2: SQVTM and ANQGSEA. This CDR3 has 13 amino acids. The DNA of the CDR3 is TGCAGCGTTGTAGGGGCTAAGGTTTACGAGCAGTACTTC. Translation gives CSVVGAKVYEQYF.

This clonotype was counted between two and nine times. V usage is TRBV7-3 and J usage is TRBJ2-3; TRBD1 might be the D (6 bases). V gave up 2 bases and J gave up 4 bases, with 19 bases separating them. CDR1 SGHTA and CDR2 FQGTGA come from the germline V gene. There are 17 residues in the CDR3. CDR3 coding DNA: TGTGCCAGCAGCTTAGCCCTCTCTTTCAGGGGCGCAGATACGCAGTATTTT. It codes for CASSLALSFRGADTQYF.

The sample holds a few counts of this clonotype. The genes are TRBV15 and TRBJ1-4, with D perhaps matching TRBD1 (5 bases). This CDR3 has 15 residues. V lost 0 bases and J lost 10, with 15 bases in between. Looked up from germline, CDR1 is LNHNV and CDR2 is YYDKDF (reference sequence). CDR3 in amino acids: CATSRDRWGEGKLFF. The CDR3 DNA follows: TGTGCCACCAGCAGAGATAGATGGGGCGAGGGAAAACTGTTTTTT.

For the CDR3, the DNA is TGTGCCAGCCACATGAACACTGAAGCTTTCTTT. Its protein product is CASHMNTEAFF. This chain joins TRBV6-6 and TRBJ1-1, with unresolved D. CDR3 length: 11 residues. CDR1 and CDR2 from the germline V gene are MNHNY and SVGAGI (reference sequence). Trimming cost V 8 bases and J 0 bases, with 4 bases left between them.

The DNA for the CDR3 is TGTGCCAGCAATTGGGGTGGGGCCAACGTCCTGACTTTC. Its translation is CASNWGGANVLTF. The chain joins TRBV6-2 or TRBV6-3 to TRBJ2-6; no reliable D call. The CDR3 has 13 residues. V lost 7 bases and J lost 3, with 7 bases in between. Germline V gene lookup returns CDR1 MNHEY and CDR2 SVGEGT.

Many counts were recorded for this clonotype. J is TRBJ1-6 and V is TRBV2; no clear D gene. From germline, CDR1 is SNHLY and CDR2 FYNNEI. Trimming took 4 bases from V and 6 from J, leaving 7 bases between them. The CDR3 has 13 residues. CDR3 loop: CASSVNSNSPLHF. CDR3 coding DNA: TGTGCCAGCAGTGTGAACAGTAATTCACCCCTCCACTTT.

V gene TRBV13 combines with J gene TRBJ2-4; D remains ambiguous. The germline V gene encodes CDR1 PRHDT and CDR2 FYEKMQ (reference sequence). The CDR3 has 14 amino acids. Trimming removed 5 bases at V and 1 base at J, with 9 bases between. CDR3: CASSKPVAKNIQYF. The CDR3 DNA reads TGTGCCAGCAGCAAACCAGTGGCCAAAAACATTCAGTACTTC.

On this clonotype itself: This sequence may be a read error, since a much larger clone differs from it by one base. This chain links TRBV7-9 with TRBJ2-7, with D possibly TRBD1 on 5 matching bases. V was pared by 0 bases and J by 0 bases, with 12 bases between. This CDR3 contains 16 residues. In germline, CDR1 is SEHNR, CDR2 FQNEAQ (reference sequence). For the CDR3, the DNA is TGTGCCAGCAGCTTAGCCCCCGACAGATTCTCCTACGAGCAGTACTTC. Its translation is CASSLAPDRFSYEQYF.

There are many counts of this clonotype. The gene calls are TRBV6-6 and TRBJ2-2; D call uncertain. In germline, CDR1 is MNHNY, CDR2 SVGAGI (reference sequence). Trimming cost V 5 bases and J 4 bases, with 11 bases left between them. This CDR3 comprises 14 residues. The CDR3 protein is CASSQDRGTGELFF. CDR3 bases: TGTGCCAGCAGTCAGGATCGCGGCACCGGGGAGCTGTTTTTT.

This chain connects TRBV27 to TRBJ1-3; no firm D call. The CDR3 sequence is 12 residues long. V lost 5 bases and J lost 15, with 17 bases in between. Germline CDR1 reads MNHEY; CDR2 reads SMNVEV (reference sequence). CDR3 in amino acids: CASSPHPGSRYF. DNA for the CDR3: TGTGCCAGCAGTCCACACCCGGGGTCCCGATATTTT.

This clonotype was seen at least ten times. The chain links TRBV25-1 to TRBJ1-6; a possible D gene is TRBD1 (5 bases). The CDR3 runs to 13 residues. The V end lost 5 bases, the J end lost 9 bases, and 11 bases lay between the germline ends. The germline gives CDR1 MGHDK, CDR2 SYGVNS. CDR3 residues: CASSQGVGSPLHF. CDR3 sequence (DNA): TGTGCCAGCAGTCAGGGAGTGGGTTCACCCCTCCACTTT. The full variable domain, in which reference TRBV25-1 and TRBJ1-6 provide the parts outside the CDR3, is EADIYQTPRYLVIGTGKKITLECSQTMGHDKMYWYQQDPGMELHLIHYSYGVNSTEKGDLSSESTVSRIRTEHFPLTLESARPSHTSQYLCASSQGVGSPLHFGNGTRLTVT.

The chain uses TRBV29-1 and TRBJ1-4; the D is unclear. Germline CDR1 reads SQVTM; CDR2 reads ANQGSEA. This CDR3 is built from 13 residues. Trimming took off 1 base at V and 7 bases at J, with 10 bases between the two ends. The CDR3 region has the DNA TGCAGCGTTGAAGTCGCTCCTGGTGAAAAACTGTTTTTT. Translating it yields CSVEVAPGEKLFF. The full variable domain, rest sourced from reference TRBV29-1 and TRBJ1-4, is SAVISQKPSRDICQRGTSLTIQCQVDSQVTMMFWYRQQPGQSLTLIATANQGSEATYESGFVIDKFPISRPNLTFSTLTVSNMSPEDSSIYLCSVEVAPGEKLFFGSGTQLSVL.

This clonotype has a count of ten or more. The gene calls are TRBV21-1 and TRBJ1-1; no DNA check was done on the table's D call, TRBD1. TRBV21-1 represents a pseudogene. This CDR3 region has 17 residues. The CDR3 loop is CASSKREVFGQGGKAFF. CDR3 coding DNA: TGTGCCAGCAGCAAAAGGGAGGTTTTTGGACAGGGAGGTAAAGCTTTCTTT.

This chain connects TRBV6-5 to TRBJ1-1; 8 bases agree with TRBD1. Germline CDR1 is MNHEY and CDR2 is SVGAGI. The V and J ends lost 4 bases and 4 bases, in that order; junction bases with no gene match: 5. CDR3 length equals 14 residues. Written as DNA, the CDR3 is TGTGCCAGCAGTTCGACAGGGGTTGGCACTGAAGCTTTCTTT. Amino acids: CASSSTGVGTEAFF.

The V call is TRBV11-2, the J call TRBJ1-4, with D perhaps TRBD1 (5 bases). This CDR3 contains 14 residues. Germline values: CDR1 SGHAT, CDR2 FQNNGV. Trimming cost V 5 bases and J 12 bases, with 19 bases left between them. This CDR3 reads CASSDPPAGDELFF. The CDR3 coding sequence is TGTGCCAGCAGCGATCCCCCCGCGGGGGACGAACTGTTTTTT. Combining the CDR3 with reference TRBV11-2 and TRBJ1-4 gives the whole variable domain EAGVAQSPRYKIIEKRQSVAFWCNPISGHATLYWYQQILGQGPKLLIQFQNNGVVDDSQLPKDRFSAERLKGVDSTLKIQPAKLEDSAVYLCASSDPPAGDELFFGSGTQLSVL.

The chain is built from TRBV7-3 and TRBJ2-3; TRBD2 is a possible D gene (5 bases). Germline V lookup: CDR1 SGHTA, CDR2 FQGTGA. Trimming removed 1 base at V and 3 bases at J, with 11 bases between. The CDR3 runs to 15 residues. The CDR3 region is CASSLKPPGTDTQYF. The DNA for the CDR3 is TGTGCCAGCAGCTTAAAACCCCCGGGAACAGATACGCAGTATTTT.

V and J are TRBV24-1 and TRBJ2-1; TRBD2 aligns across 11 bases. The V gene end was trimmed by 7 bases and the J gene end by 5 bases; junction bases not matched to a gene: 9. The CDR3 has 16 amino acids. Germline CDR1 reads KGHDR; CDR2 reads SFDVKD. CDR3 sequence: CATSEIGTSGNNEQFF. As DNA, the CDR3 is TGTGCCACCAGCGAAATAGGGACTAGCGGAAACAATGAGCAGTTCTTC.

Within the sample, this clonotype is medium-sized (0.01 to 0.1%). V is TRBV12-3 or TRBV12-4 and J is TRBJ1-5, with D perhaps TRBD1 (6 bases). The CDR3 loop spans 15 amino acids. V was cut by 6 bases and J by 6 bases, with 18 bases left in between. The CDR3 protein is CASRLSTGAGQPQHF. For the CDR3, the DNA is TGTGCCAGCAGACTTTCAACGGGGGCAGGTCAGCCCCAGCATTTT.

This clonotype was observed a handful of times. The rearrangement links TRBV4-1 to TRBJ1-2, with TRBD1 as a possible D gene (5 bases). The CDR3 consists of 19 residues. V was shortened by 4 bases and J by 8 bases, with 32 bases between the two germline ends. The germline V gene has CDR1 MGHRA and CDR2 YSYEKL. The CDR3 nucleotides are TGCGCCAGCAGCCGATACAAGCCACAGGCGCAACCCTCGCCGGGGGGCTACACCTTC. Its protein product is CASSRYKPQAQPSPGGYTF.

This clonotype was seen many times. V gene TRBV7-2 combines with J gene TRBJ1-1, with TRBD1 matching over 7 bases. The CDR3 has 13 amino acids. V shed 4 bases and J 11 bases; nucleotides not matched to a gene: 10. Germline-derived CDR1 and CDR2 are SGHTA and FQGNSA. The CDR3 protein is CASSSYRGREAFF. For the CDR3, the DNA is TGTGCCAGCAGCTCATACAGGGGTAGAGAGGCTTTCTTT.

V usage is TRBV5-8 and J usage is TRBJ2-6, with D possibly matching TRBD1 (5 bases). This CDR3 has 16 residues. Germline CDR1 reads SGHTS; CDR2 reads YDEGEE. The ends were cut back, 3 bases at V and 0 bases at J, with 10 bases in the middle. The CDR3 bases are TGTGCCAGCAGCTGGGCAGGGCACTCTGGGGCCAACGTCCTGACTTTC. Residues: CASSWAGHSGANVLTF.

This clonotype occurred many times. V is TRBV4-2 and J is TRBJ1-5; no clear D gene. The CDR3 totals 15 residues. The V gene lost 0 bases and the J gene lost 6 bases, with 12 bases spanning the gap. The germline gives CDR1 LGHNA, CDR2 YNFKEQ. The chain's CDR3 is CASSQDSGNPQPQHF. DNA for the CDR3: TGTGCCAGCAGCCAAGATAGCGGAAACCCTCAGCCCCAGCATTTT.

There are a few counts of this clonotype. The CDR3 loop is CASSFRETSGGATKQYF. The CDR3 nucleotides are TGTGCCAGCAGTTTCCGCGAGACTAGCGGGGGGGCTACTAAGCAGTATTTT. The J gene is TRBJ2-3, the V gene TRBV5-8; 14 nucleotides line up with TRBD2. The length of the CDR3 is 17 residues. Germline V gives CDR1 SGHTS, CDR2 YDEGEE. V lost 5 bases and J lost 11; bases outside the gene matches: 16. The variable domain in full, completed from reference TRBV5-8 and TRBJ2-3, reads EAGVTQSPTHLIKTRGQQATLRCSPISGHTSVYWYQQALGLGLQFLLWYDEGEERNRGNFPPRFSGRQFPNYSSELNVNALELEDSALYLCASSFRETSGGATKQYFGPGTRLTVL.

This clonotype came up many times. The CDR3, as DNA: TGCGCCAGCAGCCAACCTGCAGTAGTCTCACCCCTCCACTTT. Amino acid sequence: CASSQPAVVSPLHF. The J gene is TRBJ1-6, the V gene TRBV4-1; D not certain. Germline CDR1 and CDR2: MGHRA and YSYEKL. V gave up 2 bases and J gave up 10 bases, with 12 bases separating them. This CDR3 is built from 14 residues.

In this sample, this clonotype turned up many times. This rearrangement joins TRBV4-3 to TRBJ2-3; a possible D gene is TRBD2 (5 bases). Trimming shortened V by 3 bases and J by 4 bases, and 14 bases separated the two germline ends. Germline-derived CDR1 and CDR2 are LGHNA and YSLEER. This CDR3 is built from 15 residues. The chain's CDR3 is CASSQLLEVSDTQYF. The CDR3, as DNA: TGCGCCAGCAGCCAGCTACTAGAGGTGTCAGATACGCAGTATTTT.

This chain connects TRBV6-4 to TRBJ2-2, with a tentative D call TRBD2 (5 bases). The CDR3 is 14 amino acids. The germline V and J ends were trimmed by 4 bases and 2 bases, with 8 bases remaining between them. The germline CDR1 and CDR2 sequences are MRHNA and SNTAGT. The CDR3 bases are TGTGCCAGCAGTGGACTACCCAACACCGGGGAGCTGTTTTTT. Its protein is CASSGLPNTGELFF.

This clonotype was counted at least ten times. The DNA of the CDR3 is TGTGCCACCGCCGGGGGGCCCGGCACTGAAGCTTTCTTT. Its protein product is CATAGGPGTEAFF. The V call is TRBV6-6, the J call TRBJ1-1; perhaps TRBD1 as D (6 bases). Trimming took 10 bases from V and 4 from J, leaving 16 bases between them. The CDR3 has 13 residues. Germline V gives CDR1 MNHNY, CDR2 SVGAGI (reference sequence).

This clonotype was found many times. This rearrangement joins TRBV2 to TRBJ2-7, with no clear D. V was clipped by 6 bases and J by 6 bases, with 15 bases between them. The germline CDR1 and CDR2 sequences are SNHLY and FYNNEI. The CDR3 runs 13 residues. The CDR3 sequence is CASRDGRAREQYF. The CDR3 DNA reads as TGTGCCAGCAGAGACGGACGGGCCCGCGAGCAGTACTTC.